The rows below give T cell receptor beta chains drawn from one sample of a study of T cell changes during pregnancy in multiple sclerosis. Produced via immunoSEQ multiplex PCR; TCRdb's table is partial and in-frame only. Counted here are 55,000 to 75,000 clones, over 85% occurring once; the ten biggest clones make up 2.5% to 4%. This material consisted of CD8+ T cells from peripheral blood mononuclear cells, taken in the second trimester of pregnancy. The receptors were sampled from a female donor with multiple sclerosis, enrolled in a pregnancy study. CDR3s include the opening cysteine and the closing phenylalanine or tryptophan. The D gene is left open where the match is weak. Size is stated for part of the rows, as once, few or many counts, or as a class when the clone is expanded.

TGTGCCAGTAGTATTTCGGGACTCTATGGCTACACCTTC CASSISGLYGYTF TRBV19 NA TRBJ1-2 NA
TGTGCCAGCAGTTTATCTCGCGGGAATGAAAAACTGTTTTTT CASSLSRGNEKLFF TRBV27 once TRBJ1-4 NA
TGCGCCAGCAGCCAAGTGGCACTAGCGGATTCCTACGGGCAGTACTTC CASSQVALADSYGQYF TRBV4-1 NA TRBJ2-7 TRBD2
TGTGCCAGCTCCATTGGGGGGTTCGGGGAAAAACTGTTTTTT CASSIGGFGEKLFF TRBV27 NA TRBJ1-4 NA
TGCGCCAGCAGCTCTCGGACAGGGGGAGGCGGGGAGCTGTTTTTT CASSSRTGGGGELFF TRBV5-1 NA TRBJ2-2 TRBD1
TGTGCCAGCAGTCCCTTCCGCTCTGGGGCCAACGTCCTGACTTTC CASSPFRSGANVLTF TRBV28 NA TRBJ2-6 NA
TGTGCCAGCAGCCAAGATCGGGGAGGGGGCTCCTACGAGCAGTACTTC CASSQDRGGGSYEQYF TRBV4-2 NA TRBJ2-7 NA
TGCGCCAGCAGTGAGGCCGAGGACTACACAGATACGCAGTATTTT CASSEAEDYTDTQYF TRBV10-1 NA TRBJ2-3 NA
TGCAGCGCCCGGACAGGGGATTCCGACGAGCAGTACTTC CSARTGDSDEQYF TRBV29-1 NA TRBJ2-7 TRBD1
TGTGCCAGCAGCTTCCACCGGGAACCGAATTACGAGCAGTACTTC CASSFHREPNYEQYF TRBV7-9 NA TRBJ2-7 NA
TGTGCCAGCAGCTGGGTCTTTGGGCTAGCGGGAGGAATCGGCTTAGAGACCCAGTACTTC CASSWVFGLAGGIGLETQYF TRBV7-6 NA TRBJ2-5 TRBD2
TGTGCCAGCAGACTGAATAGCAATCAGCCCCAGCATTTT CASRLNSNQPQHF TRBV28 NA TRBJ1-5 NA
TGTGCCAGTAGTGTCGACGGGGGATTCTCTGAGCAGTTCTTC CASSVDGGFSEQFF TRBV19 NA TRBJ2-1 NA
TGTGCCAGCAGCTTAGAGGCGCGGAGGGAGACCCAGTACTTC CASSLEARRETQYF TRBV7-9 once TRBJ2-5 NA
TGCGCCAGCAGCCAAGCTTCAGGGGTAGCGGGAGTTAGGTACGAGCAGTACTTC CASSQASGVAGVRYEQYF TRBV4-3 NA TRBJ2-7 TRBD2
TGTGCCAGCAGTTACAGTGGACAGGGGGACGAGCAGTACTTC CASSYSGQGDEQYF TRBV6-5 NA TRBJ2-7 TRBD1
TGTGCCAGCAGCAGAGGGACCGGACTAATGCAGTATTTT CASSRGTGLMQYF TRBV21-1 NA TRBJ2-3 NA
TGCGCCAGCAGCTTGGGACAGGGCTTGAGCTACACCTTC CASSLGQGLSYTF TRBV5-1 NA TRBJ1-2 TRBD1
TGTGCCAGCAGCAGCACCGGGACACCCGGTGAGCAGTACTTC CASSSTGTPGEQYF TRBV7-9 NA TRBJ2-7 NA
TGTGCCACCGCCCATGGCGGGGATTCGGGAGAGCAGTTCTTC CATAHGGDSGEQFF TRBV2 NA TRBJ2-1 NA
TGTGCCAGCAGCTTAGTTTACTGGGCCGGGAACACTGAAGCTTTCTTT CASSLVYWAGNTEAFF TRBV7-2 NA TRBJ1-1 NA
TGTGCCACCAGCAGTGGAGGTGGAGGTAATTCCTACGAGCAGTACTTC CATSSGGGGNSYEQYF TRBV15 NA TRBJ2-7 NA
TGCGCCAGCAGCCACCAGGGAGCGGGTTACAATGAGCAGTTCTTC CASSHQGAGYNEQFF TRBV4-1 once TRBJ2-1 NA
TGCGCCAGCAGCCAAGACCCGGGGAGCTCCTACGAGCAGTACTTC CASSQDPGSSYEQYF TRBV4-1 NA TRBJ2-7 NA
TGTGCCAGCCTATGGGGAGACCAGTACTTC CASLWGDQYF TRBV6-1 NA TRBJ2-7 NA
TGTGCCACCAGCAGAGAGTTGCAGGGCCGATATGGCTACACCTTC CATSRELQGRYGYTF TRBV15 NA TRBJ1-2 NA
TGTGCCAGCAGTTTTGACTTCTTCGGCTACGAGCAGTACTTC CASSFDFFGYEQYF TRBV27 NA TRBJ2-7 NA
TGTGCCAGCAGCCCAGTCGGGAGGGTCGGCACCGGGGAGCTGTTTTTT CASSPVGRVGTGELFF TRBV5-6 NA TRBJ2-2 TRBD2
TGCGCCAGCAGCTTACGAACGCAAGGCGTCGGGTTAACCTACGAGCAGTACTTC CASSLRTQGVGLTYEQYF TRBV5-1 NA TRBJ2-7 NA
TGTGCCAGCAGCTTAGTATTGTCCCCTGTCCACGAGCAGTACTTC CASSLVLSPVHEQYF TRBV7-2 NA TRBJ2-7 NA
TGTGCCAGCAGCCCCTCCGGGCCATGGGAGGGGGAGCTGTTTTTT CASSPSGPWEGELFF TRBV7-3 NA TRBJ2-2 NA